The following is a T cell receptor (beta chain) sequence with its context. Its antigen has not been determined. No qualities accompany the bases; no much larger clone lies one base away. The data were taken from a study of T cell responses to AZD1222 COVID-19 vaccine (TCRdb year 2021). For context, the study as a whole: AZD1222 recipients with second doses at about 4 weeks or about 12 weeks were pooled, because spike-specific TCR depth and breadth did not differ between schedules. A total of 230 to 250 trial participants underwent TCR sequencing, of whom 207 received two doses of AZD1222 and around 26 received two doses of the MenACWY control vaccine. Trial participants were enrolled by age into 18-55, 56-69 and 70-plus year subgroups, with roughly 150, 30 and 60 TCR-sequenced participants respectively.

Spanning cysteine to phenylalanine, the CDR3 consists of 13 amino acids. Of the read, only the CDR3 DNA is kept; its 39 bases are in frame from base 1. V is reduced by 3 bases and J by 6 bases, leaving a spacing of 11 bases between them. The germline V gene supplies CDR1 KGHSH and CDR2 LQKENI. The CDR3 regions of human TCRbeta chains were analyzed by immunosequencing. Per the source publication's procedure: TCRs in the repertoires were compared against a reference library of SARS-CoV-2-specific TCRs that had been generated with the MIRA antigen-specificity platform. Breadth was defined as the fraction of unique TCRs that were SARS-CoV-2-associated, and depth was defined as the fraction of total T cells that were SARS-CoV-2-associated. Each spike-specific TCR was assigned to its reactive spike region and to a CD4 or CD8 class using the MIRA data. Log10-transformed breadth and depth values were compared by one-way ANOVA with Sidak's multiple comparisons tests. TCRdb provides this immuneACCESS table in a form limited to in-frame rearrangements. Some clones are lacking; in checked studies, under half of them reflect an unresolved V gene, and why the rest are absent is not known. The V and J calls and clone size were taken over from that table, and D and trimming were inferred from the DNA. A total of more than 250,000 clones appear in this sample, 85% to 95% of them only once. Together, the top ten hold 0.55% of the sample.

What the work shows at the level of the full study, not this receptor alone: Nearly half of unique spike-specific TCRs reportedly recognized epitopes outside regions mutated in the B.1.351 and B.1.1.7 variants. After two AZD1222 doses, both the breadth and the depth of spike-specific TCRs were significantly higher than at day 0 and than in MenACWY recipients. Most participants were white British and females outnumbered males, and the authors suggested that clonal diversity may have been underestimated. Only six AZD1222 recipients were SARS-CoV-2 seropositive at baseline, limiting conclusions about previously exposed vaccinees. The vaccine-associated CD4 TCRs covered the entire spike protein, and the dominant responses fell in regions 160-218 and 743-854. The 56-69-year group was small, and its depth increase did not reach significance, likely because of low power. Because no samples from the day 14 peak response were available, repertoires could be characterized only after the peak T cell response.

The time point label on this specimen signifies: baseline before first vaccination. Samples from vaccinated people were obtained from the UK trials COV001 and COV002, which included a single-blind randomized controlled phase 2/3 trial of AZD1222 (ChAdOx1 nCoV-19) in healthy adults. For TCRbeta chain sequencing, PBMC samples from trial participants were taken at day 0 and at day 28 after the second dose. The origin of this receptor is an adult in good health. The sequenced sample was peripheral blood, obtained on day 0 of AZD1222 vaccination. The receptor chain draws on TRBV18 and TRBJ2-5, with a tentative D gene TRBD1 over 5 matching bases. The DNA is TGTGCCAGCTCACCCCGGACAAGGAAGACCCAGTACTTC. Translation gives CASSPRTRKTQYF.